Listed here are 26 T cell receptor beta chains from one sample, sequenced in a study of T cell responses to AZD1222 COVID-19 vaccine. Here immunoSEQ multiplex PCR was the method, and the copy in TCRdb shows in-frame clones only, minus some. This table has approximately 110,000 clones, roughly 87% appearing once. Sequenced here: peripheral blood, sampled on day 0 of AZD1222 vaccination. These receptors came from an adult in good health.

This chain joins TRBV3-1 (or the pseudogene TRBV3-2) and TRBJ2-2, with D maybe TRBD1 (5 bases). Per germline, CDR1 LGHDT and CDR2 YNNKEL (reference sequence). The V gene lost 0 bases and the J gene lost 5 bases, with 10 bases spanning the gap. This CDR3 comprises 15 residues. The CDR3 bases are TGTGCCAGCAGCCAAGACAGGGTGAGGACCGGGGAGCTGTTTTTT. It yields the protein CASSQDRVRTGELFF.

The chain has TRBV7-3 and TRBJ2-4; D ambiguous. Germline CDR1 SGHTA, CDR2 FQGTGA. The CDR3 runs 15 residues. V lost 4 bases, J lost 0 bases, and 10 bases lay in between. The chain's CDR3 is CASSSLTLAKNIQYF. Written as DNA, the CDR3 is TGTGCCAGCAGCTCGTTGACACTAGCCAAAAACATTCAGTACTTC.

This chain joins TRBV19 and TRBJ1-6, with D possibly matching TRBD1 (6 bases). From germline, CDR1 is LNHDA and CDR2 SQIVND (reference sequence). The CDR3 runs to 15 residues. The V end was cut by 3 bases, the J end by 7 bases, with 13 bases between. The CDR3 is CASSIQTGFNSPLHF. In nucleotides, the CDR3 is TGTGCCAGTAGTATTCAGACAGGTTTCAATTCACCCCTCCACTTT.

The chain couples TRBV5-4 to TRBJ1-1, with 9 positions matching TRBD1. CDR1 and CDR2 from the germline V gene are SGHNT and YYREEE (reference sequence). The CDR3 runs to 14 residues. With 3 bases clipped from V and 3 bases from J, the junction kept 3 bases outside the gene matches. CDR3 amino acids: CASSWGQGDTEAFF. Here the CDR3 DNA reads TGTGCCAGCAGCTGGGGACAGGGAGACACTGAAGCTTTCTTT.

The genes are TRBV7-2 and TRBJ2-7; D possibly corresponds to TRBD2 (5 bases). In germline, CDR1 is SGHTA, CDR2 FQGNSA. The V end lost 0 bases, the J end lost 1 base, and 10 bases lay between the germline ends. This CDR3 has 15 residues. CDR3 sequence (DNA): TGTGCCAGCAGCTTAGCACGGGGAGATTCCTACGAGCAGTACTTC. Translated: CASSLARGDSYEQYF.

This clone was counted once. V usage is TRBV5-1 and J usage is TRBJ1-1; TRBD1 matches 12 bases. V dropped 4 bases and J dropped 4; count of bases not matched to a gene: 8. This CDR3 spans 16 amino acids. CDR1 is SGHRS, CDR2 YFSETQ, per germline. The CDR3 reads CASSPLGQGAATEAFF. As DNA, the CDR3 is TGCGCCAGCAGCCCCCTGGGACAGGGGGCGGCCACTGAAGCTTTCTTT.

The gene calls are TRBV11-3 and TRBJ2-7, with TRBD1 as a possible D gene (5 bases). Trimming took 4 bases from V and 6 from J, leaving 10 bases between them. The CDR3 is 12 amino acids. Germline CDR1 SGHNT, CDR2 YENEEA. CDR3 DNA: TGTGCCAGCAGCTCGATCACAGGCGAGCAGTACTTC. Residues: CASSSITGEQYF.

J is TRBJ2-2 and V is TRBV10-2; 12 bases line up with TRBD2. Unmatched junction bases numbered 6, after V lost 6 bases and J lost 4 bases. Germline assignment: CDR1 WSHSY and CDR2 SAAADI. The CDR3 spans 16 residues. In nucleotides, the CDR3 is TGCGCCAGCAGCCTAGCGGGAGGGCTGCGCACCGGGGAGCTGTTTTTT. It translates to CASSLAGGLRTGELFF.

Here the CDR3 reads CASSLVETSDEQYF. DNA for the CDR3: TGTGCCAGCAGCTTAGTCGAGACTAGCGACGAGCAGTACTTC. The J gene is TRBJ2-7, the V gene TRBV7-8; 8 bases are a match to TRBD2. The junction had 4 bases not matched to a gene; V was cut back by 1 base and J by 5 bases. This CDR3 has 14 residues. Germline lookup yields CDR1 SGHVS and CDR2 FQNEAQ.

V gene TRBV29-1 combines with J gene TRBJ2-7, with a weak D call TRBD1 (6 bases). Germline lookup yields CDR1 SQVTM and CDR2 ANQGSEA. This CDR3 contains 16 residues. Trimming took off 7 bases at V and 0 bases at J, with 22 bases between the two ends. CDR3 loop: CSGKVGGPDSSYEQYF. CDR3 nucleotides: TGCAGCGGCAAAGTAGGGGGACCGGATAGCTCCTACGAGCAGTACTTC.

J is TRBJ1-2 and V is TRBV18, with D unclear. Germline V lookup: CDR1 KGHSH, CDR2 LQKENI. Trimming left V 2 bases short and J 2 bases short, with 9 bases between. This CDR3 is 14 amino acids long. The CDR3 DNA follows: TGTGCCAGCTCACCAGATGCCCCCAACTATGGCTACACCTTC. Its protein product is CASSPDAPNYGYTF. Using reference TRBV18 and TRBJ1-2 for the parts outside the CDR3, the full variable domain is NAGVMQNPRHLVRRRGQEARLRCSPMKGHSHVYWYRQLPEEGLKFMVYLQKENIIDESGMPKERFSAEFPKEGPSILRIQQVVRGDSAAYFCASSPDAPNYGYTFGSGTRLTVV.

This sequence joins TRBV6-1 and TRBJ2-1; TRBD1 matches 8 bases. V was pared by 3 bases and J by 10 bases, with 8 bases of the junction left unmatched. The CDR3 spans 14 residues. Germline CDR1 is MNHNS and CDR2 is SASEGT. This CDR3 reads CASSDRGPIQEQFF. The CDR3 DNA follows: TGTGCCAGCAGTGACAGGGGGCCCATTCAAGAGCAGTTCTTC.

The chain has TRBV6-5 and TRBJ1-2; D not resolved. This CDR3 contains 13 residues. The V end lost 0 bases, the J end lost 8 bases, and 10 bases lay between the germline ends. Germline V CDR1 and CDR2: MNHEY, SVGAGI. The CDR3 sequence is CASSYSPLEGYTF. CDR3 sequence (DNA): TGTGCCAGCAGTTACTCGCCCCTTGAAGGCTACACCTTC.

The rearrangement uses TRBV18 and TRBJ1-1; tentative D call: TRBD1 (5 bases). Trimming stripped 3 bases from V and 0 bases from J, with 17 bases between. This CDR3 region has 17 residues. The germline V gene encodes CDR1 KGHSH and CDR2 LQKENI. The CDR3 is CASSPLEWGPLNTEAFF. The CDR3 DNA follows: TGTGCCAGCTCACCTCTTGAGTGGGGACCGCTGAACACTGAAGCTTTCTTT.

The gene calls are TRBV30 and TRBJ2-2; unclear D gene. Germline V gene data show CDR1 as GTSNPN and CDR2 as SVGIG (reference sequence). CDR3 size: 13 residues. With 0 bases removed from V and 0 bases from J, the gap between germline ends came to 2 bases. In DNA form, the CDR3 reads TGTGCCTGGAGTGTAACGAACACCGGGGAGCTGTTTTTT. Translated: CAWSVTNTGELFF.

This chain links TRBV5-4 with TRBJ1-2; no reliable D call. This CDR3 has 14 amino acids. The germline V and J ends were trimmed by 0 bases and 8 bases, with 14 bases remaining between them. From germline, CDR1 is SGHNT and CDR2 YYREEE (reference sequence). CDR3 DNA: TGTGCCAGCAGCTTGGAGGGATGGGTAGGAGGCTACACCTTC. Residues: CASSLEGWVGGYTF.

The gene calls are TRBV6-2 or TRBV6-3 and TRBJ2-7; maybe TRBD1 (6 bases). The germline V gene has CDR1 MNHEY and CDR2 SVGEGT. The CDR3 runs to 15 residues. Trimming removed 5 bases from V and 1 base from J, with 15 bases in between. CDR3 residues: CASSTYRDTSYEQYF. The CDR3 coding sequence is TGTGCCAGCAGTACATACCGGGACACGTCCTACGAGCAGTACTTC.

This clone was observed a single time. This rearrangement joins TRBV29-1 to TRBJ1-2; 7 bases are a match to TRBD1. Germline V gene data show CDR1 as SQVTM and CDR2 as ANQGSEA. Trimming cost V 1 base and J 10 bases; bases outside gene matches: 12. The CDR3 covers 14 residues. CDR3 in DNA: TGCAGCGTTGAAGTCGCAGGACAGGCGCGGTACTACACCTTC. It specifies CSVEVAGQARYYTF.

V and J are TRBV25-1 and TRBJ2-7; D is unresolved. CDR1 and CDR2 from the germline V gene are MGHDK and SYGVNS. This CDR3 has 14 amino acids. The V and J ends lost 5 bases and 3 bases respectively, with 14 bases between them. The CDR3 sequence is CASSHPDGRYEQYF. The CDR3 bases are TGTGCCAGCAGTCATCCGGACGGCCGCTACGAGCAGTACTTC.

The chain combines TRBV7-2 with TRBJ1-1; D not resolved. Trimming left V 2 bases short and J 8 bases short, with 12 bases between. CDR1 SGHTA and CDR2 FQGNSA come from the germline V gene. This CDR3 spans 13 amino acids. The CDR3 protein is CASSLRPGIEAFF. DNA of the CDR3: TGTGCCAGCAGCTTACGTCCCGGTATCGAAGCTTTCTTT. The full variable domain, its missing parts supplied by reference TRBV7-2 and TRBJ1-1, is GAGVSQSPSNKVTEKGKDVELRCDPISGHTALYWYRQSLGQGLEFLIYFQGNSAPDKSGLPSDRFSAERTGGSVSTLTIQRTQQEDSAVYLCASSLRPGIEAFFGQGTRLTVV.

J is TRBJ2-5 and V is TRBV15; D remains unclear. From germline, CDR1 is LNHNV and CDR2 YYDKDF (reference sequence). The CDR3 extends over 15 amino acids. The V gene lost 0 bases and the J gene lost 5 bases, with 13 bases spanning the gap. CDR3 nucleotides: TGTGCCACCAGCAGAGATAGGGCCTTTGTTGAGACCCAGTACTTC. Amino acid sequence: CATSRDRAFVETQYF.

The rearrangement uses TRBV11-2 and TRBJ1-2, with no clear D. Germline V gene lookup returns CDR1 SGHAT and CDR2 FQNNGV. The V gene lost 1 base and the J gene lost 5 bases, with 8 bases spanning the gap. This CDR3 comprises 13 residues. The CDR3 here is CASSLGSGYGYTF. The CDR3 DNA sequence: TGTGCCAGCAGCTTAGGGTCGGGGTATGGCTACACCTTC.

The chain couples TRBV7-2 to TRBJ2-2; maybe TRBD2 (6 bases). The CDR3 has 18 amino acids. The germline V gene encodes CDR1 SGHTA and CDR2 FQGNSA. Trimming took 2 bases from V and 5 from J, leaving 21 bases between them. The DNA of the CDR3 is TGTGCCAGCAGCTTACCGGAAGCGGGCCGGGGGAGGACCGGGGAGCTGTTTTTT. Its translation: CASSLPEAGRGRTGELFF.

This CDR3 is CAGGPIVGTGELFF. The CDR3, as DNA: TGTGCCGGAGGCCCTATCGTCGGTACCGGGGAGCTGTTTTTT. The V gene is TRBV11-2, the J gene TRBJ2-2; D perhaps matches TRBD2 (5 bases). V was clipped by 11 bases and J by 5 bases, with 18 bases between them. From germline, CDR1 is SGHAT and CDR2 FQNNGV. This CDR3 spans 14 amino acids.

The chain recombines TRBV4-2 with TRBJ2-7; TRBD2 aligns across 7 bases. CDR3 size: 14 residues. Germline assignment: CDR1 LGHNA and CDR2 YNFKEQ. V lost 2 bases and J lost 10; bases outside the gene matches: 11. For the CDR3, the DNA is TGTGCCAGCAGCCAAAATATAGACGGGGACTATCAGTACTTC. Protein: CASSQNIDGDYQYF.

This clone was picked up one time. The rearrangement joins TRBV24-1 to TRBJ2-7; 8 nucleotides match TRBD1. The junction had 3 bases not matched to a gene; V was cut back by 9 bases and J by 0 bases. Germline CDR1 KGHDR, CDR2 SFDVKD. CDR3 length: 13 amino acids. This CDR3 is CATGDRYSYEQYF. The CDR3 DNA is TGTGCCACCGGGGACAGGTACTCCTACGAGCAGTACTTC.